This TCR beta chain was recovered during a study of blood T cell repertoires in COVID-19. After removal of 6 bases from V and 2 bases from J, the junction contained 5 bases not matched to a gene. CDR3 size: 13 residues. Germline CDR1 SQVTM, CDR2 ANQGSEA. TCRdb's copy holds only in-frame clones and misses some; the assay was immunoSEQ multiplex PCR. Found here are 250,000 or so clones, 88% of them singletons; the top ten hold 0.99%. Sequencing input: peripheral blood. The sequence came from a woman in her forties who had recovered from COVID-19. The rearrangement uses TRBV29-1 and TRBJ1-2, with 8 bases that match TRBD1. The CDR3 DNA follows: TGCAGCGTCGACAGGGGCCCGAACTATGGCTACACCTTC. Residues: CSVDRGPNYGYTF.